The clone carrying this TCR beta chain has at least ten counts. Its antigen remains unidentified. One end of the junction is discordant with germline, which a read error may explain. The sample is drawn from a study of regulatory T cells in long-lasting Graves disease. CDR3 regions were amplified by Arm-PCR using iRepertoire HTBI primers to build TCR beta libraries. TCRdb re-called the multiplex PCR reads with MiXCR, one entry per CDR3 protein. In the table there are 520,000 or so distinct CDR3 sequences, around 13% of which are singletons. This CDR3 has 13 amino acids. Germline lookup yields CDR1 SGHAT and CDR2 FQNNGV. Study results and caveats: Persistent patients shared more public clonotypes (around 2,500) than newly diagnosed patients (around 1,000).

Time point indicated: newly diagnosed GD, antithyroid drugs for less than 3 months. PBMC-derived RNA was used for the TCR library. The sample was also linked to a second study, of T cells in Graves' hyperthyroidism and ophthalmopathy.

Here the sequenced sample was peripheral blood mononuclear cells (PBMCs), taken at new diagnosis, from a patient treated with antithyroid drugs. This receptor was identified in a woman in her 30s with Graves disease. V and J are TRBV11-2 and TRBJ2-5, with TRBD2 identical over 7 bases. Here the CDR3 DNA reads TGCGCCAGCAGCTTGCTAGCGGAAGAGACCCAGTACTTC. It yields the protein CASSLLAEETQYF.